This T cell receptor beta chain was sequenced in a study of T-cell reconstitution after alpha-beta-depleted transplantation in children. This clonotype showed up just a few times. Unique molecular identifiers featured in how the TCRbeta library was prepared. TCRdb reprocessed the PCR reads with MiXCR, giving one entry per CDR3 protein. Counted here are 400,000 to 500,000 distinct CDR3 sequences, 11% occurring once; the ten biggest clones make up roughly 6%. The receptor comes from a human donor who donated a stem cell graft to a child with acute myeloid leukemia. Here the sequenced sample was PBMCs from the stem cell graft donor, taken from the stem cell graft.

The CDR3 sequence: CSAPPPGTAGETQYF. In DNA, the CDR3 is TGCAGTGCCCCTCCCCCGGGAACAGCAGGGGAGACCCAGTACTTC. The chain couples TRBV20-1 to TRBJ2-5; D could derive from TRBD1 or TRBD2 (5 bases each). The CDR3 is 15 residues long. Germline V lookup: CDR1 DFQATT, CDR2 SNEGSKA (reference sequence). V was pared by 6 bases and J by 5 bases, with 22 bases between.